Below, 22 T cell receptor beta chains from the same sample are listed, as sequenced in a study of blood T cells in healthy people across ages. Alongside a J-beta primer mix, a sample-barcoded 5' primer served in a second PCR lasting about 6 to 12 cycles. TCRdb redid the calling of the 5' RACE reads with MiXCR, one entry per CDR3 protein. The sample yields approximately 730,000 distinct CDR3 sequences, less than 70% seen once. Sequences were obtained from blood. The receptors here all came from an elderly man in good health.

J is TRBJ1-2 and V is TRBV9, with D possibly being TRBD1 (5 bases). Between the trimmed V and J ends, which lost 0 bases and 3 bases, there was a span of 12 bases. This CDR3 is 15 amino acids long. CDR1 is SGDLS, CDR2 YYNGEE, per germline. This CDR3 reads CASSVAGEGYYGYTF. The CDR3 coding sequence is TGTGCCAGCAGCGTAGCGGGGGAGGGATACTATGGCTACACCTTC.

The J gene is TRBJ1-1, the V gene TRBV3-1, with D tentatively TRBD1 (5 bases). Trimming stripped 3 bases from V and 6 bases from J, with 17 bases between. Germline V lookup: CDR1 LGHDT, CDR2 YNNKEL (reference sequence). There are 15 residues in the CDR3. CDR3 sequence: CASSHPNGALPEAFF. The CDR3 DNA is TGTGCCAGCAGCCATCCAAACGGGGCTTTGCCTGAAGCTTTCTTT.

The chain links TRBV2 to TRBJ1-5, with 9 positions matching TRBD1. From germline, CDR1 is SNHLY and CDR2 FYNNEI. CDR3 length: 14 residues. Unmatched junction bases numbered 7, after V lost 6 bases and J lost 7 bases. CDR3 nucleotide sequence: TGTGCCAGCAGCGGGACAGGGACCACCCAGCCCCAGCATTTT. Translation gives CASSGTGTTQPQHF. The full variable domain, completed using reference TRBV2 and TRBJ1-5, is EPEVTQTPSHQVTQMGQEVILRCVPISNHLYFYWYRQILGQKVEFLVSFYNNEISEKSEIFDDQFSVERPDGSNFTLKIRSTKLEDSAMYFCASSGTGTTQPQHFGDGTRLSIL.

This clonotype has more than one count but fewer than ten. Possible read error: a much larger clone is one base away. The CDR3 nucleotides read TGTGCCAGCAGTCCAGCCGGGGGAGTTGTAGATGAGCAGTTCTTC. This gives the protein CASSPAGGVVDEQFF. This chain uses TRBV28 with TRBJ2-1; weak D call: TRBD2 (6 bases). Germline V gene data show CDR1 as MDHEN and CDR2 as SYDVKM. The CDR3 is 15 amino acids. V was cut by 5 bases and J by 8 bases, with 19 bases left in between.

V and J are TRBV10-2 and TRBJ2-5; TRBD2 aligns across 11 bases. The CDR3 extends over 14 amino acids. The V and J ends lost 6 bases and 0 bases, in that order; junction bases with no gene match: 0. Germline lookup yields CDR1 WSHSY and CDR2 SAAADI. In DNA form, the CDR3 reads TGCGCCAGCAGGACTAGCGGGAACCAAGAGACCCAGTACTTC. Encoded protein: CASRTSGNQETQYF.

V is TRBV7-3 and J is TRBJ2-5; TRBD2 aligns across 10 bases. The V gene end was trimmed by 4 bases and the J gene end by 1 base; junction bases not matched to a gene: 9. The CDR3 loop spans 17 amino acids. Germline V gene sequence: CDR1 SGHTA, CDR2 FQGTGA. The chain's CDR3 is CASSSIGSGRAQETQYF. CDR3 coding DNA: TGTGCCAGCAGCTCGATTGGGAGCGGGAGGGCCCAAGAGACCCAGTACTTC.

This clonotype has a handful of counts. For the CDR3, the DNA is TGTGCCACCGCAGGAGAACTAGCGGGAGTCCACTACGAGCAGTACTTC. Translated: CATAGELAGVHYEQYF. V and J are TRBV21-1 and TRBJ2-7; the DNA was not compared with TRBD2, the D call given in the table. TRBV21-1 is tagged as a pseudogene. This CDR3 spans 16 amino acids.

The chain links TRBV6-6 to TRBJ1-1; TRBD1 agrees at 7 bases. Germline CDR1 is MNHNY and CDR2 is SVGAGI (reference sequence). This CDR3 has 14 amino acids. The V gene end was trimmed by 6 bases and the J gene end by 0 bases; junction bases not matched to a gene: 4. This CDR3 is CASRGTVVNTEAFF. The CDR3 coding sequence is TGTGCCAGCAGGGGGACAGTGGTGAACACTGAAGCTTTCTTT.

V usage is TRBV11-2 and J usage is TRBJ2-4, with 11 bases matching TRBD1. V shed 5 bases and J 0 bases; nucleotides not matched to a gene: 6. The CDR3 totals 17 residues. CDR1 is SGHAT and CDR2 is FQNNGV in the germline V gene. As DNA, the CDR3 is TGTGCCAGCAGCCCTCCTGGGACAGGGGGAGCCAAAAACATTCAGTACTTC. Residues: CASSPPGTGGAKNIQYF.

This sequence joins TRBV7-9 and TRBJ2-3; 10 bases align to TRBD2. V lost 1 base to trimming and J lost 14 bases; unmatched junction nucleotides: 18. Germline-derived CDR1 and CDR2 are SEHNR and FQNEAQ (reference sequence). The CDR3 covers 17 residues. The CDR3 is CASSLGVAGGLHRYAYF. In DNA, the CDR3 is TGTGCCAGCAGCTTAGGGGTAGCGGGAGGCCTGCACAGATACGCGTATTTT.

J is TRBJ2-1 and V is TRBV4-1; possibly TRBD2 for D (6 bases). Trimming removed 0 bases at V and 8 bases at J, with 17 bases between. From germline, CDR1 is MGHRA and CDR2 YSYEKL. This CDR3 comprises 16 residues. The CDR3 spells CASSQDWQGLRDEQFF. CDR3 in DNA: TGCGCCAGCAGCCAAGATTGGCAGGGACTTCGGGATGAGCAGTTCTTC.

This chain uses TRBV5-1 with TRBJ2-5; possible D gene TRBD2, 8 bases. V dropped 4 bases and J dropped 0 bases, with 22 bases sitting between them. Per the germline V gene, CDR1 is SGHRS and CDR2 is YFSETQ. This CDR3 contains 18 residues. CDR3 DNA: TGCGCCAGCAGCCCAGGGGGGCTCAGCGGGAGACACCAAGAGACCCAGTACTTC. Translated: CASSPGGLSGRHQETQYF.

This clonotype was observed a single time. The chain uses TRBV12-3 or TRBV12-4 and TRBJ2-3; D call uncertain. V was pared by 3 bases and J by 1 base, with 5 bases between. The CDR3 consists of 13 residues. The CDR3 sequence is CASSFVGTDTQYF. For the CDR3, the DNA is TGTGCCAGCAGTTTTGTCGGCACAGATACGCAGTATTTT.

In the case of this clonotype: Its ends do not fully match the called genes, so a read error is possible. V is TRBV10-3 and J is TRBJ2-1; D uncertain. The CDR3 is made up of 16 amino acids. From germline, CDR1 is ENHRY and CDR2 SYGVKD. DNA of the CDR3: TGTGCCATCAGTGATCCATTCCGGAGCTCCTACAATGGGCAGTTCTTC. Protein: CAISDPFRSSYNGQFF.

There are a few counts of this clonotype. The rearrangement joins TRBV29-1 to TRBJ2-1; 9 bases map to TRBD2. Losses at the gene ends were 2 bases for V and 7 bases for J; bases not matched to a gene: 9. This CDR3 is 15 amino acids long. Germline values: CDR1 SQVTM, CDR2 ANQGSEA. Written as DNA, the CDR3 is TGCAGCGTTGAATCTTGGCGGGAGGGCTGGAATGAGCAGTTCTTC. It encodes CSVESWREGWNEQFF.

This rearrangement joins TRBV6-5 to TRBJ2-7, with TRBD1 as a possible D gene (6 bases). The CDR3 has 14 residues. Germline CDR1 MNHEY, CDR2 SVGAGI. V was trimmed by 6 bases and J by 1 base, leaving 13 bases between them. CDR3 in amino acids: CASRPAGASYEQYF. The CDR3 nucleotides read TGTGCCAGCAGACCCGCAGGGGCGTCCTACGAGCAGTACTTC.

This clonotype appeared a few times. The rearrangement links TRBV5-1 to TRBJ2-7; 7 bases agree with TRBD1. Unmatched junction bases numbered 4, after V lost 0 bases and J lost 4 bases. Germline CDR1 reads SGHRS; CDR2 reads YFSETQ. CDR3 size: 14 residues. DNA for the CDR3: TGCGCCAGCAGCTTGGCGGGACAGCGGTACGAGCAGTACTTC. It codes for CASSLAGQRYEQYF. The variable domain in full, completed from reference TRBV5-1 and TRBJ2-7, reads KAGVTQTPRYLIKTRGQQVTLSCSPISGHRSVSWYQQTPGQGLQFLFEYFSETQRNKGNFPGRFSGRQFSNSRSEMNVSTLELGDSALYLCASSLAGQRYEQYFGPGTRLTVT.

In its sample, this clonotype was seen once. The CDR3 nucleotides read TGCAGCGTTAGCCCGACAGGGGGCTTCTACGAGCAGTACTTC. Protein product: CSVSPTGGFYEQYF. V and J are TRBV29-1 and TRBJ2-7; 10 bases fit TRBD1. Germline CDR1 reads SQVTM; CDR2 reads ANQGSEA. J was trimmed by 3 bases and V by 5 bases; bases with no gene match: 7. The CDR3 loop spans 14 amino acids.

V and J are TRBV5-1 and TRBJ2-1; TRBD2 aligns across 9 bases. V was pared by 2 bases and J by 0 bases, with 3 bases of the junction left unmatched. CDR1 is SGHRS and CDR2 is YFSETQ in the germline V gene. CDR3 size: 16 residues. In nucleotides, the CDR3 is TGCGCCAGCAGCTTTAGACTAGCGGTCTCCTACAATGAGCAGTTCTTC. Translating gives CASSFRLAVSYNEQFF.

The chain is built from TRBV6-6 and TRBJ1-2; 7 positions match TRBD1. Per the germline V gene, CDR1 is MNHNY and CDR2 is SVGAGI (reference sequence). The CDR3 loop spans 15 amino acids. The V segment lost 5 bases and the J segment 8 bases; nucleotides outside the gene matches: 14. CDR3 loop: CASSPPRQGPGGYTF. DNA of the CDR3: TGTGCCAGCAGTCCACCCCGACAGGGCCCTGGGGGCTACACCTTC.

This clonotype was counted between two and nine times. The CDR3 DNA follows: TGCAGTGCTTCTTCGAGTAGCACAGAGCAGTTCTTC. Translated: CSASSSSTEQFF. The genes are TRBV20-1 and TRBJ2-1; no reliable D call. The CDR3 runs to 12 residues. Between the trimmed V and J ends, which lost 5 bases and 10 bases, there was a span of 15 bases. Germline V gene lookup returns CDR1 DFQATT and CDR2 SNEGSKA (reference sequence).

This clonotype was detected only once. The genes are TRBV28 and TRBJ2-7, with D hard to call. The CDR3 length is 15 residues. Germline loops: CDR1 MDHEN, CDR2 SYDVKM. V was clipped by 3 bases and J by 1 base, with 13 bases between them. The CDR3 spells CASSFGRVTSYEQYF. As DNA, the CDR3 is TGTGCCAGCAGTTTCGGACGGGTCACTTCCTACGAGCAGTACTTC.